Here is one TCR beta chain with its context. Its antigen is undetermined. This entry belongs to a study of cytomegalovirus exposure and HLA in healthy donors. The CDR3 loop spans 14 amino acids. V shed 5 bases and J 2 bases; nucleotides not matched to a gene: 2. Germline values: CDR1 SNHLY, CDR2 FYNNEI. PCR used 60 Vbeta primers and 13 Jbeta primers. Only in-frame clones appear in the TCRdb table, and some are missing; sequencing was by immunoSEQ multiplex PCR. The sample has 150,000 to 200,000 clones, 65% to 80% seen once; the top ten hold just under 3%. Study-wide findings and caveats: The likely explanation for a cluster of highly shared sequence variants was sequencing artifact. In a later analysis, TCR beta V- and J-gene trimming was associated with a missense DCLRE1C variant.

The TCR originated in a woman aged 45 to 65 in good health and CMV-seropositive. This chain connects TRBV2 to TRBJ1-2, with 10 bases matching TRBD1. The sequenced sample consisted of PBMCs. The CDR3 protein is CASSPGQGNYGYTF. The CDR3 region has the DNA TGTGCCAGCAGTCCGGGACAGGGGAACTATGGCTACACCTTC.